This is a list of T cell receptor beta chains from one sample in a study of shared clonotypes between healthy human individuals. TCRdb keeps only in-frame clones here, not all; method: immunoSEQ multiplex PCR. The sample shows roughly 2,000,000 clones, 93% of them seen only once. The sample comprised naive CD8+ T cells from PBMCs. Receptors were obtained from a man aged 18 to 29 in good health. Some clones in this sample may be carry-over from other donors' samples. The CDR3 runs from the conserved cysteine through the conserved F or W. Each record gives: J gene, D gene, clone size, V gene, CDR3 DNA, CDR3 protein. The D gene is left open where the match is weak. Some rows mark clone size as missing; the rest say once, few, many or name a class of expanded clone.

TRBJ2-1	.	.	TRBV27	TGTGCCAGCAGTTTATCGAGCGGGTCCTACAATGAGCAGTTCTTC	CASSLSSGSYNEQFF
TRBJ2-7	.	.	TRBV9	TGTGCCAGCAGGGGTTACGAGCAGTACTTC	CASRGYEQYF
TRBJ1-1	.	.	TRBV29-1	TGCAGCGTTTTTCTGGGAATTATCGACACTGAAGCTTTCTTT	CSVFLGIIDTEAFF
TRBJ1-2	.	.	TRBV6-1	TGTGCCAGCAGTGAACGGGGTTCCTATGGCTACACCTTC	CASSERGSYGYTF
TRBJ1-5	.	few	TRBV19	TGTGCCAGTAGTCGGGAGGGTAACAATCAGCCCCAGCATTTT	CASSREGNNQPQHF
TRBJ2-3	TRBD2	.	TRBV10-1	TGCGCCAGCACCGAGGGTCCCGGGAGGGCCGCAGATACGCAGTATTTT	CASTEGPGRAADTQYF
TRBJ2-2	.	.	TRBV29-1	TGCAGCGTTCGGGAGTTGAACACCGGGGAGCTGTTTTTT	CSVRELNTGELFF
TRBJ2-7	.	.	TRBV19	TGTGCCAGTAGTATCGATATTACTACAGGTTTGAGCTCCTACGAGCAGTACTTC	CASSIDITTGLSSYEQYF
TRBJ1-2	.	.	TRBV29-1	TGCAGCGGGCTCGGGGGGGCTAACTATGGCTACACCTTC	CSGLGGANYGYTF
TRBJ1-1	.	.	TRBV7-9	TGTGCCAGCAGCTTACAAGGGGGAAAGAGGAAAGACAGGGAAGCTTTCTTT	CASSLQGGKRKDREAFF
TRBJ2-2	.	.	TRBV27	TGTGCCAGCAGTTTAGGGGGGAGCACCGGGGAGCTGTTTTTT	CASSLGGSTGELFF
TRBJ2-7	.	once	TRBV21-1	TGTGCCAGCAGTTACGGACTAGCGGGAGGCTACGAGCAGTACTTC	CASSYGLAGGYEQYF
TRBJ2-2	.	.	TRBV7-9	TGTGCCCCATCCCCCAGGACACTTAACACCGGGGAGCTGTTTTTT	CAPSPRTLNTGELFF
TRBJ2-1	.	.	TRBV4-1	TGCGCCAGCAGCCTTTACAGCTACAATGAGCAGTTCTTC	CASSLYSYNEQFF
TRBJ2-3	.	.	TRBV5-8	TGTGCCAGCAGCTTGGGGCAGGGTGAAGGAGATACGCAGTATTTT	CASSLGQGEGDTQYF
TRBJ2-3	TRBD2	.	TRBV11-3	TGTGCCAGCAGCTCCGGGGGGGGCACAGATACGCAGTATTTT	CASSSGGGTDTQYF
TRBJ2-1	.	.	TRBV7-9	TGTGCCAGCAGCTCCCCTAGCACATCCTACAATGAGCAGTTCTTC	CASSSPSTSYNEQFF
TRBJ2-1	TRBD2	.	TRBV9	TGTGCCAGCAGCGGGACTAGCGGGAGTCTGGGTGAGCAGTTCTTC	CASSGTSGSLGEQFF
TRBJ1-2	TRBD1	.	TRBV9	TGTGCCAGCAGCGTGGCCTACGACAGGGGCGCACTGGGAAATGGCTACACCTTC	CASSVAYDRGALGNGYTF
TRBJ2-1	TRBD2	.	TRBV7-8	TGTGCCAGCAGCGGGACTAGCGGGATCCTCTCCTACAATGAGCAGTTCTTC	CASSGTSGILSYNEQFF
TRBJ2-7	TRBD1	.	TRBV27	TGTGCCAGCAGAGCTTACAGGGGCGAGCAGTACTTC	CASRAYRGEQYF
TRBJ2-5	TRBD1	.	TRBV9	TGTGCCAGCAGCGTAGGAGGGGGCTTCCCCCTGGAGACCCAGTACTTC	CASSVGGGFPLETQYF
TRBJ2-7	.	once	TRBV7-9	TGTGCCAGCAGCGCCTCTTACATAGGCTACGAGCAGTACTTC	CASSASYIGYEQYF
TRBJ1-1	.	.	TRBV6-5	TGTGCCAGCAGTTTGGGGCCGAACACTGAAGCTTTCTTT	CASSLGPNTEAFF
TRBJ2-5	TRBD1	.	TRBV9	TGTGCCAGCAGCGCGGACAGGATGGGGGAGACCCAGTACTTC	CASSADRMGETQYF
TRBJ2-7	.	.	TRBV7-2	TGTGCCAGCAGCTTAGAACATACTAACTACGAGCAGTACTTC	CASSLEHTNYEQYF
TRBJ2-3	TRBD2	.	TRBV7-8	TGTGCCAGCAGCCCGAGACTAGCGGGAGGGTTGGATACGCAGTATTTT	CASSPRLAGGLDTQYF
TRBJ2-7	TRBD2	.	TRBV27	TGTGCCAGCAGTCCCCTGACGACTAGCGGGGCTACCTACGAGCAGTACTTC	CASSPLTTSGATYEQYF
TRBJ1-5	.	.	TRBV27	TGTGCCAGCAGTTCCAGCTATAGCAATCAGCCCCAGCATTTT	CASSSSYSNQPQHF
TRBJ2-7	.	.	TRBV30	TGTGCCTGGAGAAGGTGGGAACTACCCTACGAGCAGTACTTC	CAWRRWELPYEQYF
TRBJ1-2	.	.	TRBV27	TGTGCCAGCAGTGGGCTATTTGGCTACACCTTC	CASSGLFGYTF
TRBJ2-7	TRBD2	.	TRBV27	TGTGCCAGCAGTTTTAGCGGGGGGAGCTCCTACGAGCAGTACTTC	CASSFSGGSSYEQYF
TRBJ2-7	.	.	TRBV9	TGTGCCAGCAGCGTAGGGTCCCGGCTTACCTACGAGCAGTACTTC	CASSVGSRLTYEQYF
TRBJ2-7	.	.	TRBV27	TGTGCCAGCAGTTTAGGCAGGGGCCCTAGTTACGAGCAGTACTTC	CASSLGRGPSYEQYF
TRBJ2-7	TRBD1	.	TRBV27	TGTGCCAGCAGTCCAGGGTGGACAGGCAGCTACGAGCAGTACTTC	CASSPGWTGSYEQYF
TRBJ2-7	.	.	TRBV10-3	TGTGCCATCAGTGAGTCTGTCCTATACGAGCAGTACTTC	CAISESVLYEQYF
TRBJ2-7	.	.	TRBV5-1	TGCGCCAGCAGTCCCAGCTGGGGGCCGTACAACCACTACGAGCAGTACTTC	CASSPSWGPYNHYEQYF
TRBJ1-2	TRBD1	once	TRBV27	TGTGCCAGCAGTTACGGCACAGGGGGGGCCTATGGCTACACCTTC	CASSYGTGGAYGYTF
TRBJ2-3	.	.	TRBV10-1	TGCGCCAGCAGTGAGTCACCACAGGGAGAGGCAGATACGCAGTATTTT	CASSESPQGEADTQYF
TRBJ1-5	.	few	TRBV13	TGTGCCAGCAGCTTAGGTGCAGCCCGCAATCAGCCCCAGCATTTT	CASSLGAARNQPQHF
TRBJ2-1	.	.	TRBV7-9	TGTGCCAGCAGCTTAGCGAGTTTTCGCTACAATGAGCAGTTCTTC	CASSLASFRYNEQFF
TRBJ2-1	.	.	TRBV10-3	TGTGCCGCCGCAGGGCTCTCCTACAATGAGCAGTTCTTC	CAAAGLSYNEQFF
TRBJ2-1	TRBD2	.	TRBV9	TGTGCCAGCAGCCCGGGACTAGCGGGAGTGCGAAATGAGCAGTTCTTC	CASSPGLAGVRNEQFF
TRBJ1-1	.	.	TRBV6-5	TGTGCCAGCACTGATCTCCCTCACGGCACTGAAGCTTTCTTT	CASTDLPHGTEAFF
TRBJ2-7	.	.	TRBV10-3	TGTGCCATCGGCGGCGGGGACTTCGGCTGGTACGAGCAGTACTTC	CAIGGGDFGWYEQYF
TRBJ2-1	TRBD2	.	TRBV2	TGTGCCAGCACCACAAGGACTAGTAATAATGAGCAGTTCTTC	CASTTRTSNNEQFF
TRBJ2-5	.	.	TRBV7-9	TGTGCCAGCAGCCTAAAGGATGTTCGGGGCCAAGAGACCCAGTACTTC	CASSLKDVRGQETQYF
TRBJ1-1	.	.	TRBV6-4	TGTGCCAGCAGGGACCTGGGGCTTGGGACTGAAGCTTTCTTT	CASRDLGLGTEAFF
TRBJ2-6	.	.	TRBV13	TGTGCCAGCAGCGAACGGGGCGTTGGGAACTCCGGGGCCAACGTCCTGACTTTC	CASSERGVGNSGANVLTF
TRBJ2-7	.	.	TRBV10-2	TGCGCCAGCAGTGAAAGGGCAGGACAGACCTACGAGCAGTACTTC	CASSERAGQTYEQYF
TRBJ1-6	.	.	TRBV7-2	TGTGCCAGCAGCTTAGCGTACAGGACCGATTCACCCCTCCACTTT	CASSLAYRTDSPLHF
TRBJ2-5	TRBD2	once	TRBV4-1	TGCGCCAGCAGCATCTGGACGAGCGGGGGGTCCCAAGAGACCCAGTACTTC	CASSIWTSGGSQETQYF